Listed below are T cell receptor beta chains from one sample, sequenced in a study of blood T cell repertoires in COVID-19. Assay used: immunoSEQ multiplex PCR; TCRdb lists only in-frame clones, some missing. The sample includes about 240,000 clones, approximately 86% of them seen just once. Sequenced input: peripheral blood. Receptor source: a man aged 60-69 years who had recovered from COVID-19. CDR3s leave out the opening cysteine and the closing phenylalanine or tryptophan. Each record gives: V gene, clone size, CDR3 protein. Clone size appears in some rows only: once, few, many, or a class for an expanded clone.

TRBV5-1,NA,ASSPLAGSQETQY
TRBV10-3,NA,AISPSLTNSGANVLT
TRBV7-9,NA,ASSPRETQY
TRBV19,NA,ASSIDRDRVEAF
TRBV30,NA,AWSVDHRGLSSYNSPLH
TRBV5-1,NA,ASSFEGWDTEAF
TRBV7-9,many,ASSTHQGAYEQY
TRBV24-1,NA,ATSDSRGSGANVLT
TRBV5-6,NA,ASSSGGTTEAF
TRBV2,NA,ASSESAGFSPLH
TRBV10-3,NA,AISMDRGGNNEKLF
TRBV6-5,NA,ASSYAGGRGEQY
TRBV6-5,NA,ASSYRPGTSTDTQY
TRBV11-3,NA,ASSPHDRDERDTGELF
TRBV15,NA,ATSRSLAGYSNQPQH
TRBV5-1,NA,ASSLSRTSGGAGDTQY
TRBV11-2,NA,ASSLAVEQY
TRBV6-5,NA,ASIGKTLEQY
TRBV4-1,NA,ASSHNSNSPLH
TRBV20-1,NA,SASPGQGLVYGYT
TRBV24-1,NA,ATSDPGQGPTDTQY
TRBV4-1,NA,ASSQGQFTGELF
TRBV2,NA,ASSGTGATNEKLF
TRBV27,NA,ASRRQGAWGEQY
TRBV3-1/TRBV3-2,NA,ASSLRPEGHSGNQPQH
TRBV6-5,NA,ATQRDSLKGNTIY
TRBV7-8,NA,ASSAQTSGGRNEQF